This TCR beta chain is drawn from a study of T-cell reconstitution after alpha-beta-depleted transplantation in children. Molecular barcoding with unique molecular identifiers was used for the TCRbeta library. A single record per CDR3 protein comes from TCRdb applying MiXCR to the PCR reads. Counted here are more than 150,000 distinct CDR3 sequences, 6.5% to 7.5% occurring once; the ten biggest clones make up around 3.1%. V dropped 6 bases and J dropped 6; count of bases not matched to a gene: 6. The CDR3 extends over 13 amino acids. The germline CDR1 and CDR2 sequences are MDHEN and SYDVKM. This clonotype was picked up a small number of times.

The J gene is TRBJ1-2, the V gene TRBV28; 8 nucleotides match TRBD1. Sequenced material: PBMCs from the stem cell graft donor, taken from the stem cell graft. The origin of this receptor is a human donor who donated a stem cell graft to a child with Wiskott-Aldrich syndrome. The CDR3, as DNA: TGTGCCAGCAGACGGACAGGGATCCATGGCTACACCTTC. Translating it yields CASRRTGIHGYTF.